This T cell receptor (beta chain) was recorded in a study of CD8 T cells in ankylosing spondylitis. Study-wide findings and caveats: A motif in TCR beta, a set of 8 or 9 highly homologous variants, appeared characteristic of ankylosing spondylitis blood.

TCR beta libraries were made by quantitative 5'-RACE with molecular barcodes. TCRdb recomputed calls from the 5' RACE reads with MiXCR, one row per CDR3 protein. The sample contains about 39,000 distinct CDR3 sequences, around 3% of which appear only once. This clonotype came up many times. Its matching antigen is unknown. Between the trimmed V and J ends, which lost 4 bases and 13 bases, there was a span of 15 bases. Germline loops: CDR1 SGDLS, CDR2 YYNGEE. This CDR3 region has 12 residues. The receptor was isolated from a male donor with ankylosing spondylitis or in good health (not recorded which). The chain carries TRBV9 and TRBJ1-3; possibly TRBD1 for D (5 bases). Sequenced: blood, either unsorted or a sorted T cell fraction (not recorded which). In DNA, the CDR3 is TGTGCCAGCAGCCACGAGCAGGGCGAGATATATTTT. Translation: CASSHEQGEIYF.